Each of the 2 T cell receptor beta chains below was sequenced from the same sample in a study of blood T cells in healthy people across ages. Through a sample-barcoded 5' primer and a J-beta primer mix, a second PCR was run for about 7 to 12 cycles. Each CDR3 protein is one row after TCRdb ran MiXCR on the 5' RACE reads. Among fewer than 1,000,000 distinct CDR3 sequences listed, roughly 44% were seen once. The material sequenced was blood. These TCRs come from a man in his 60s in good health.

The rearrangement joins TRBV27 to TRBJ2-1; a possible D gene is TRBD1 (5 bases). With 3 bases removed from V and 8 bases from J, the gap between germline ends came to 11 bases. Per the germline V gene, CDR1 is MNHEY and CDR2 is SMNVEV (reference sequence). The CDR3 length is 13 residues. The CDR3 loop is CASSFSGWDEQFF. Here the CDR3 DNA reads TGTGCCAGCAGTTTTTCAGGGTGGGATGAGCAGTTCTTC.

The rearrangement links TRBV6-5 to TRBJ2-5; 9 bases line up with TRBD2. The CDR3 extends over 14 amino acids. After removal of 6 bases from V and 2 bases from J, the junction contained 4 bases not matched to a gene. The germline V gene encodes CDR1 MNHEY and CDR2 SVGAGI. The CDR3 spells CASRGAGGQETQYF. CDR3 in DNA: TGTGCCAGCAGAGGGGCGGGGGGGCAAGAGACCCAGTACTTC.